This record covers a single TCR beta chain. Its antigen is still unknown. TCRdb reanalysed the 5' RACE reads using MiXCR and keeps one entry per CDR3 protein. In the table there are hundreds of thousands of distinct CDR3 sequences, 10% to 15% of which are singletons. From germline, CDR1 is MNHNS and CDR2 SASEGT. The CDR3 loop spans 15 amino acids. With V trimmed by 10 bases and J by 2 bases, 13 bases remained unmatched. This sample is part of a study of identical twins. Overall study findings and caveats: With abundant cord blood beta clonotypes, insertions were fewer; memory repertoires showed no such pattern. Twins shared beta out-of-frame sequences in excess, but this excess was weaker.

The same sample was also studied in work on yellow fever vaccine responses in identical twins.

What was sequenced was PBMCs. The receptor comes from a woman between 18 and 29 years old in good health. The chain uses TRBV6-1 and TRBJ1-1, with 7 nucleotides matching TRBD1. The CDR3 coding sequence is TGTGCCACCATTGACAGGGTTGGGCCCAACACTGAAGCTTTCTTT. Its protein product is CATIDRVGPNTEAFF.